One and the same sample provided the 3 T cell receptor beta chains below, sequenced in a study of human T cells and chemical hapten exposure. The time point was: patch test 3, about 24 weeks after DPC sensitization. The treatment was: therapeutic diphenylcyclopropenone sensitization with weekly scalp DPC. TCRdb processed the RACE reads anew with MiXCR; each CDR3 protein has one entry. The data hold under 200,000 distinct CDR3 sequences, with around a quarter observed a single time. The specimen comprised whole blood, sampled in connection with sensitization to the hapten diphenylcyclopropenone (DPC). These receptors were obtained from a woman between 18 and 29 years old with alopecia areata. Some clones in this sample may be carry-over from other donors' samples.

The rearrangement joins TRBV20-1 to TRBJ1-2; weak D call: TRBD1 (6 bases). CDR1 and CDR2 from the germline V gene are DFQATT and SNEGSKA (reference sequence). Trimming pared 0 bases from V and 4 bases from J, leaving 12 bases between. CDR3 size: 14 residues. The CDR3 nucleotides are TGCAGTGCTAGAGAGGGTAGGACAGCCTATGGCTACACCTTC. The encoded protein is CSAREGRTAYGYTF.

The sample holds a few counts of this clonotype. The genes are TRBV6-2 or TRBV6-3 and TRBJ2-7; 7 positions match TRBD1. This CDR3 has 15 amino acids. Germline CDR1 and CDR2: MNHEY and SVGEGT. V was pared by 7 bases and J by 0 bases, with 9 bases of the junction left unmatched. CDR3 sequence reads: CASKNIGDSSYEQYF. The CDR3 DNA follows: TGTGCCAGCAAGAACATAGGGGACAGCTCCTACGAGCAGTACTTC.

The chain links TRBV20-1 to TRBJ2-5, with TRBD1 matching over 7 bases. The J segment lost 5 bases and the V segment lost 8 bases, leaving 17 bases of the junction unmatched. This CDR3 comprises 15 residues. The germline V gene encodes CDR1 DFQATT and CDR2 SNEGSKA (reference sequence). For the CDR3, the DNA is TGCAGTTCAACCGGACACAGGGGTCTTCAGGAGACCCAGTACTTC. Residues: CSSTGHRGLQETQYF.